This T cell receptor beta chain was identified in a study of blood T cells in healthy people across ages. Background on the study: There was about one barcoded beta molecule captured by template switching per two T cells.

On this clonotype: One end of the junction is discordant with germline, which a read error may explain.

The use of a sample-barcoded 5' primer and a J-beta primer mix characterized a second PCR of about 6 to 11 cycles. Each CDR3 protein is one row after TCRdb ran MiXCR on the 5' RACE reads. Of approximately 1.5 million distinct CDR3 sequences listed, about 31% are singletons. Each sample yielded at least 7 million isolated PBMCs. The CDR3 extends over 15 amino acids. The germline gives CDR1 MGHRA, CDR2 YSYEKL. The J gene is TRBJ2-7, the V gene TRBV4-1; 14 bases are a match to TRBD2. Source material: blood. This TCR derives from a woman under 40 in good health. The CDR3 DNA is TGTGCCAGCAGCCACGGACTAGCGGGAGGCTACGAGCAGTACTTC. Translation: CASSHGLAGGYEQYF.